The source of this T cell receptor beta chain is a study of shared clonotypes between healthy human individuals. Study outcomes and limitations: The naive CD4 repertoires of several donors were compared, and around 4.9% of clonotypes were shared.

For this clone: The antigen is undetermined.

J was trimmed by 5 bases and V by 3 bases; bases with no gene match: 5. This CDR3 comprises 14 residues. CDR1 and CDR2 (germline): KGHSH, LQKENI. Some clones are missing from TCRdb's copy, which holds only in-frame ones; the method was immunoSEQ multiplex PCR. This sample has approximately 2,000,000 clones, with 93% found just once. Cells designated naive CD8 were CD45RO-negative and were positively selected for CCR7, with terminally differentiated effector memory CD45RA+ cells excluded. The J gene is TRBJ2-7, the V gene TRBV18, with 9 bases fitting TRBD1. The receptor's source is a man between 18 and 29 years old in good health. Some clones in this sample may be carry-over from other donors' samples. The specimen sequenced was naive CD8+ T cells from PBMCs. This CDR3 is CASSPPDRGNEQYF. Here the CDR3 DNA reads TGTGCCAGCTCACCCCCGGACAGGGGCAACGAGCAGTACTTC.